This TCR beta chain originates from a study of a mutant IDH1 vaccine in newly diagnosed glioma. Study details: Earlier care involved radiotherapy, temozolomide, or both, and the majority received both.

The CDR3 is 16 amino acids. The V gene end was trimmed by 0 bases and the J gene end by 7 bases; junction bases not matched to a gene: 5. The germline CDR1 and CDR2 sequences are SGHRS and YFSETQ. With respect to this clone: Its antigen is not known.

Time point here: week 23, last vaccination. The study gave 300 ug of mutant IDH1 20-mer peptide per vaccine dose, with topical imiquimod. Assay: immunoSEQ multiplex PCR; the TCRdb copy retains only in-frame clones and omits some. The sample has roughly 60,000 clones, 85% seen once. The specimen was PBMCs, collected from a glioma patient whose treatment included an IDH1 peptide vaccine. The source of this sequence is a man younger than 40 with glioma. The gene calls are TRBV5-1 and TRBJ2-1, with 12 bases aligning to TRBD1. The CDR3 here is CASSLDGTGGQNEQFF. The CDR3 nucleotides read TGCGCCAGCAGCTTGGATGGGACAGGGGGCCAGAATGAGCAGTTCTTC.